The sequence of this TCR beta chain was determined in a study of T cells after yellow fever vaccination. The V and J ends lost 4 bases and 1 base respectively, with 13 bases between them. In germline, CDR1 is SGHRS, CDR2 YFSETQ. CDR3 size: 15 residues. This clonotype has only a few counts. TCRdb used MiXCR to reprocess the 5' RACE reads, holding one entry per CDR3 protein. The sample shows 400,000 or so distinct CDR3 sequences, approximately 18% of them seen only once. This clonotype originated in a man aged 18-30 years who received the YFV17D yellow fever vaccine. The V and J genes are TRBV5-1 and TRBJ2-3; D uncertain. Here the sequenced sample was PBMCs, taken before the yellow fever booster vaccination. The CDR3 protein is CASSAEPGRTDTQYF. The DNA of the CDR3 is TGCGCCAGCAGCGCGGAGCCAGGCCGCACAGATACGCAGTATTTT. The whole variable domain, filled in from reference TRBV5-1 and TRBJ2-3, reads KAGVTQTPRYLIKTRGQQVTLSCSPISGHRSVSWYQQTPGQGLQFLFEYFSETQRNKGNFPGRFSGRQFSNSRSEMNVSTLELGDSALYLCASSAEPGRTDTQYFGPGTRLTVL.